This TCR beta chain was found in a study of STAT5B mutations in CD4+ large granular lymphocyte leukemia. The wider study: Among healthy donors, a particular HLA allele went with more CDR3 'QG' motifs. Overall study results and limits: TRBV06-family usage was enriched in top patient clones (8/27) versus controls (2/35).

Germline CDR1 and CDR2: SGHTA and FQGNSA. The ends were cut back, 5 bases at V and 6 bases at J, with 10 bases in the middle. This CDR3 comprises 12 residues. Sequencing was at survey level. Generated by immunoSEQ multiplex PCR, the TCRdb table keeps only in-frame clones and is missing some. The sample has about 40,000 clones, 84% seen once; the top ten hold just under 0.35%. Comments on this clone: What it binds is not known.

The sample was CD4+ T cells from blood buffy coats. This TCR came from a human donor in good health. This chain joins TRBV7-2 and TRBJ1-1; D is unclear. Written as DNA, the CDR3 is TGTGCCAGCAGCATAAGGATCTCTGAAGCTTTCTTT. It specifies CASSIRISEAFF.